The T cell receptor (beta chain) described here comes from a study of control samples from healthy donors and cancer patients. This clone was detected only once. The V end lost 6 bases, the J end lost 3 bases, and 13 bases lay between the germline ends. In germline, CDR1 is WNHNN, CDR2 SYGVQD (reference sequence). This CDR3 is built from 14 residues. Using immunoSEQ multiplex PCR, the repertoire was profiled, and TCRdb retains in-frame clones only, with some absent. The data hold around 130,000 clones, with roughly 90% observed a single time. Sequencing was carried out using blood. The chain recombines TRBV10-1 with TRBJ2-3; D perhaps matches TRBD1 (5 bases). The receptor was derived from a man aged 18 to 29 in good health. CDR3 DNA: TGCGCCAGCAGGGACAAGATAAAGACAGATACGCAGTATTTT. It specifies CASRDKIKTDTQYF.